This T cell receptor beta chain was sequenced for a study of cytomegalovirus exposure and HLA in healthy donors. Study context: Approximately 81% of 300 to 450 genotyped donors fell in the Caucasian-associated ancestry cluster.

Whole-study results and caveats: Later analysis suggested most CMV-associated TCR beta chains were HLA-restricted. The sole available immune exposure information was CMV serostatus.

The CDR3 is 16 amino acids. V dropped 3 bases and J dropped 3; count of bases not matched to a gene: 8. The germline CDR1 and CDR2 sequences are KGHSH and LQKENI. Turning to this clone: The target antigen is unknown.

The PCR had 60 Vbeta and 13 Jbeta primers. Produced via immunoSEQ multiplex PCR; TCRdb's table is partial and in-frame only. The sample lists fewer than 350,000 clones, approximately 90% seen once, with about 2% in the top ten. The chain carries TRBV18 and TRBJ1-3; 7 bases agree with TRBD1. The sequence was obtained from a woman aged 18 to 35 in good health and CMV-seronegative. What was sequenced was PBMCs. The CDR3 is CASSPSEGAVGNTIYF. The CDR3 DNA is TGTGCCAGCTCACCGTCGGAGGGGGCGGTTGGAAACACCATATATTTT.